The present TCR beta chain was sequenced within a study of T-cell memory formation after mild COVID-19. TCR alpha and TCR beta cDNA libraries carrying sample barcodes and UMIs came from 5'RACE with constant-segment primers. From the 5' RACE reads, TCRdb called clonotypes with MiXCR, one entry per CDR3 protein. Of 92,000 or so distinct CDR3 sequences listed, 13% are singletons. The CDR3 totals 14 residues. V lost 4 bases, J lost 5 bases, and 15 bases lay in between. Germline lookup yields CDR1 SQVTM and CDR2 ANQGSEA. This clonotype was obtained from an adult woman who had mild COVID-19 (a few samples of this study predate the infection). Cell type and time point are not known. The rearrangement joins TRBV29-1 to TRBJ2-1, with unresolved D. Specimen: PBMCs or a T cell subset sorted from them (not recorded which). CDR3 in amino acids: CSVVWQATHNEQFF. The DNA of the CDR3 is TGCAGCGTTGTTTGGCAGGCTACCCACAATGAGCAGTTCTTC.